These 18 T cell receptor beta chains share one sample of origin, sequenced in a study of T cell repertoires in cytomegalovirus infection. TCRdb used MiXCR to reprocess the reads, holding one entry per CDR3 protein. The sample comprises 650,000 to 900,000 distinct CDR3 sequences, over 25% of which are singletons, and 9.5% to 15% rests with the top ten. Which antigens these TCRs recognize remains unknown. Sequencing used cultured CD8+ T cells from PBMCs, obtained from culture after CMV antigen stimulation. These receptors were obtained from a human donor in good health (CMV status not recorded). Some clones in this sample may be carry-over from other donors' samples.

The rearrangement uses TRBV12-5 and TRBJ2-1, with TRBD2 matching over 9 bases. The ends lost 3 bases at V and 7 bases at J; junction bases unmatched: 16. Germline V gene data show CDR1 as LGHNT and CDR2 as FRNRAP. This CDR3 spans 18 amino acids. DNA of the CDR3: TGTGCTAGTGGTTTTTACCGCGGGTTAGCGGGGGAGGGGAATGAGCAGTTCTTC. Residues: CASGFYRGLAGEGNEQFF.

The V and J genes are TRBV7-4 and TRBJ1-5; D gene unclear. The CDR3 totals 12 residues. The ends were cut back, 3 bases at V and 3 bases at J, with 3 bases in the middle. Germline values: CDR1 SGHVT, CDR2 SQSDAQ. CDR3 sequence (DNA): TGTGCCAGCAGCTTCTTCAATCAGCCCCAGCATTTT. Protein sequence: CASSFFNQPQHF.

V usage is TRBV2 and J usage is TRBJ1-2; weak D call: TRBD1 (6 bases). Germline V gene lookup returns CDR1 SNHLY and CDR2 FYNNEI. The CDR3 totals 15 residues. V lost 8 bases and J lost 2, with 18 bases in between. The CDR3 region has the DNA TGTGCCAGCCCGGCGATTAGACAGGTGAACTATGGCTACACCTTC. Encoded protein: CASPAIRQVNYGYTF.

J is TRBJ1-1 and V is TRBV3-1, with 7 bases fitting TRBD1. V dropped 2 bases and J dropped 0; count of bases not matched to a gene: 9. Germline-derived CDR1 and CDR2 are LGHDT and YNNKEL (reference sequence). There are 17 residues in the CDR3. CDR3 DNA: TGTGCCAGCAGCCAATACCGGGACAGAAGGGTGAACACTGAAGCTTTCTTT. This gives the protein CASSQYRDRRVNTEAFF.

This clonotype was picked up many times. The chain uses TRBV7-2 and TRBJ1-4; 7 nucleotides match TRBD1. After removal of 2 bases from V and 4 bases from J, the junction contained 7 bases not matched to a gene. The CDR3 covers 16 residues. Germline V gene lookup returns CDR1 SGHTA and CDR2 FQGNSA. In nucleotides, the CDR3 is TGTGCCAGCAGCTTACGCCCGGGACAGAGTAATGAAAAACTGTTTTTT. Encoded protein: CASSLRPGQSNEKLFF.

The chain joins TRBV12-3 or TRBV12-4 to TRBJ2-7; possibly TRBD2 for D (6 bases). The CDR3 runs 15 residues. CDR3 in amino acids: CAGSLDSWGGNEQYV. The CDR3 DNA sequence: TGTGCCGGCAGTTTAGATTCGTGGGGAGGAAACGAGCAGTACGTC.

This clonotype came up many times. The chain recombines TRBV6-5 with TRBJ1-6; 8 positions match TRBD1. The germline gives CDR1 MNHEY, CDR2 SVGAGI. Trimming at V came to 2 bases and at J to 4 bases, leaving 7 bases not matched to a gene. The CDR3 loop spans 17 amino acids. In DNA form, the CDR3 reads TGTGCCAGCAGTTACGATACCGGGACAGGTTATAATTCACCCCTCCACTTT. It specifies CASSYDTGTGYNSPLHF.

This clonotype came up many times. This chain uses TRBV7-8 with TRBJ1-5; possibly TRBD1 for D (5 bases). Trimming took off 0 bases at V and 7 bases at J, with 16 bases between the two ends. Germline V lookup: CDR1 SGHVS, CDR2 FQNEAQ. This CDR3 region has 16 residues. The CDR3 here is CASSLAWTIDSQPQHF. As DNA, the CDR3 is TGTGCCAGCAGCTTAGCGTGGACAATCGACAGCCAGCCCCAGCATTTT.

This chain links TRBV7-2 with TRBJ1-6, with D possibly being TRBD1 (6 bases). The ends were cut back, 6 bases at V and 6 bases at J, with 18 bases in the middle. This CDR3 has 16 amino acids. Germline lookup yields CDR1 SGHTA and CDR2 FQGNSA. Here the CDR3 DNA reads TGTGCCAGCAGAAATATCCCCGGACAGATTAATTCACCCCTCCACTTT. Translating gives CASRNIPGQINSPLHF.

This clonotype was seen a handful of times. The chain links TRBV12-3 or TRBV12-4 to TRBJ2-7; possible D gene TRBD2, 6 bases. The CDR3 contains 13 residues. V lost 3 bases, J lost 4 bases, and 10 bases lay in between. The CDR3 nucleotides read TGTGCCAGCAGTTTGGGACTGATTTACGAGCAGTACTTC. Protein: CASSLGLIYEQYF.

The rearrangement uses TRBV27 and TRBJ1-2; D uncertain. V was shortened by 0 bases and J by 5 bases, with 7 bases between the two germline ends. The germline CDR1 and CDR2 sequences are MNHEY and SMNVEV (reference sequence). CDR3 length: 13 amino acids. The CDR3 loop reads CASSLSRTYGYTF. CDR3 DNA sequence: TGTGCCAGCAGTTTATCTAGGACTTATGGCTACACCTTC.

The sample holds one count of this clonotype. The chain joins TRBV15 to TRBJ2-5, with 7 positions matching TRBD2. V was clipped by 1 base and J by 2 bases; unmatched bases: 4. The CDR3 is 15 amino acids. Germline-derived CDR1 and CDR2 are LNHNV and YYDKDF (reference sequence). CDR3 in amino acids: CATSRAWGGQETQYF. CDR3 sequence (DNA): TGTGCCACCAGCAGAGCCTGGGGGGGGCAAGAGACCCAGTACTTC.

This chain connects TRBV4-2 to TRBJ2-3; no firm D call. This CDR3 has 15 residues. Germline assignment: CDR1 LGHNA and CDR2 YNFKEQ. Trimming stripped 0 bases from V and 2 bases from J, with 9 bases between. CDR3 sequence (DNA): TGTGCCAGCAGCCAAGAGGGCAGACCCACAGATACGCAGTATTTT. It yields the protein CASSQEGRPTDTQYF.

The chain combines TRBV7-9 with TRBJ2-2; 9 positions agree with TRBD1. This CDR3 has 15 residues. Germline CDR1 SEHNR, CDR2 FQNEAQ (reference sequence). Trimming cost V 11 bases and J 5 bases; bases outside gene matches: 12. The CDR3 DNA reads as TGTGCCGGAAGAGGGGGACAGGGACCGACCGGGGAGCTGTTTTTT. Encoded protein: CAGRGGQGPTGELFF.

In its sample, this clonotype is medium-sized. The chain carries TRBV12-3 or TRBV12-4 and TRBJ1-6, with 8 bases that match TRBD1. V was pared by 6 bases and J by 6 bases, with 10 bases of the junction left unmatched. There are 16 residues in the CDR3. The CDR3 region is CASSPTGDATNSPLHF. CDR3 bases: TGTGCCAGCAGCCCGACAGGGGATGCCACTAATTCACCCCTCCACTTT.

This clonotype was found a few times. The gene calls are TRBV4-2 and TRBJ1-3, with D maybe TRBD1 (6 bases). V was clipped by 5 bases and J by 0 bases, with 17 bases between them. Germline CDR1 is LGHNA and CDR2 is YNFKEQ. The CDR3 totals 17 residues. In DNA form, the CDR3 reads TGTGCCAGCAGCTCGGGGGGCGGCGGCCTCTCTGGAAACACCATATATTTT. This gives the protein CASSSGGGGLSGNTIYF.

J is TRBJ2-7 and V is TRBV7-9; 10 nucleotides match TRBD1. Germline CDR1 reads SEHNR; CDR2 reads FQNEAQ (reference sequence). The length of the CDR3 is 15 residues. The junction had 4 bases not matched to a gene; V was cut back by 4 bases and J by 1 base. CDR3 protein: CASSSLDRGSYEQYV. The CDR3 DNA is TGTGCCAGCAGCTCCCTGGACAGGGGGTCCTACGAGCAGTACGTC.

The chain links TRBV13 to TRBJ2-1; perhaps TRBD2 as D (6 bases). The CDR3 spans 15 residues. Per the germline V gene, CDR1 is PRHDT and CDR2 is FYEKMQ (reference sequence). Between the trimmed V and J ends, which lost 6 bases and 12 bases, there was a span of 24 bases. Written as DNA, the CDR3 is TGTGCCAGCAGAGAAGCAATGGACACAGGAGGGTGGCAGTTCTTC. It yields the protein CASREAMDTGGWQFF.